This T cell receptor beta chain was sequenced for a study of shared clonotypes between healthy human individuals. Overall study context: The cohort comprised a couple of women and a few men. Their ages spanned 18 to 49 years.

Naive-designated CD8 cells lacked CD45RO, were positively enriched for CCR7, and omitted terminally differentiated effector memory CD45RA+ cells. Findings of the study overall: In contrast to clonotypes shared by all four donors, non-shared clonotypes had lower generation probabilities. Only a few donors were included, so the genetic and exposure-history diversity represented was limited.

Produced via immunoSEQ multiplex PCR; TCRdb's table is partial and in-frame only. The data contain 2 million or so clones, approximately 94% of them singletons. About this clone: What it binds is not known.

The specimen sequenced was naive CD8+ T cells sorted from blood. The clonotype originates from a man younger than 35 in good health.

In nucleotides, the CDR3 is TGTGCCAGCAGCTCGGGCCTGTACACCGGGGAGCTGTTTTTT. Protein product: CASSSGLYTGELFF. V and J are TRBV5-6 and TRBJ2-2; unclear D gene. The germline V gene encodes CDR1 SGHDT and CDR2 YYEEEE. V was shortened by 3 bases and J by 3 bases, with 9 bases between the two germline ends. CDR3 length equals 14 residues.